This TCR beta chain appears in the sequencing data of a study of cytomegalovirus exposure and HLA in healthy donors. Overall study results and limits: Earlier analysis found most TCR beta V segments productive about 90% or about 30% of the time. Most TCR sequences were rare, but some public TCRs occurred in many donors. The authors later linked a missense DCLRE1C variant to TCR beta V- and J-gene trimming. Later analysis showed most CMV-associated TCR beta chains appearing HLA-restricted.

V was clipped by 3 bases and J by 5 bases; unmatched bases: 6. Germline V gene data show CDR1 as SGHAT and CDR2 as FQNNGV. CDR3 length: 15 amino acids. PCR primers comprised 60 Vbeta and 13 Jbeta primers. Sequenced by immunoSEQ multiplex PCR; TCRdb stores in-frame clones only, minus some. The top ten hold less than 3% of the sample, which has over 200,000 clones, 75% to 85% seen once. Turning to this clone: Its matching antigen is unknown.

The chain links TRBV11-2 to TRBJ2-7, with TRBD2 matching over 11 bases. This receptor was taken from a woman aged 55-70 years in good health and CMV-seropositive. The sequencing sample was made of PBMCs. The DNA of the CDR3 is TGTGCCAGCAGCTTCTATAGCGGGGGGGCCGACGAGCAGTACTTC. Amino acids: CASSFYSGGADEQYF.